Listed below are T cell receptor beta chains from one sample, sequenced in a study of cytomegalovirus exposure and HLA in healthy donors. The protocol was immunoSEQ multiplex PCR, while the TCRdb copy is restricted to in-frame clones and leaves out a portion. The sample shows 55,000 to 70,000 clones, just under 95% of them seen only once. Sequencing was carried out using PBMCs. The receptors come from a young man in good health and CMV-seronegative. The CDR3 runs from the conserved cysteine through the conserved F or W.

CDR3 length: 14
J gene: TRBJ2-1
V gene: TRBV2
CDR3 protein: CASRGTGVRNEQFF

CDR3 length: 15
J gene: TRBJ1-1
V gene: TRBV7-2
CDR3 protein: CASSSDRERNTEAFF

CDR3 length: 14
J gene: TRBJ1-1
V gene: TRBV18
CDR3 protein: CASSPRDRFSEAFF

CDR3 length: 14
J gene: TRBJ2-7
V gene: TRBV19
CDR3 protein: CASSTARKSYEQYF

CDR3 length: 15
J gene: TRBJ2-1
V gene: TRBV4-1
CDR3 protein: CASSQEGGATGEQFF

CDR3 length: 15
J gene: TRBJ1-5
V gene: TRBV30
CDR3 protein: CAWSVAGPYNQPQHF

CDR3 length: 14
J gene: TRBJ2-2
V gene: TRBV9
CDR3 protein: CASSRPGIAGELFF

CDR3 length: 15
J gene: TRBJ2-2
V gene: TRBV5-6
CDR3 protein: CASSFGVGGTGELFF

CDR3 length: 15
J gene: TRBJ2-5
V gene: TRBV19
CDR3 protein: CASRGGLYPQETQYF

CDR3 length: 15
J gene: TRBJ2-1
V gene: TRBV7-2
CDR3 protein: CASSLDTGGYNEQFF

CDR3 length: 15
J gene: TRBJ2-1
V gene: TRBV7-2
CDR3 protein: CASSWDRGSHNEQFF

CDR3 length: 16
J gene: TRBJ2-1
V gene: TRBV27
CDR3 protein: CASSFLGEGQYNEQFF

CDR3 length: 16
J gene: TRBJ2-1
V gene: TRBV2
CDR3 protein: CASSPPGLAGGSEQFF

CDR3 length: 17
J gene: TRBJ1-4
V gene: TRBV5-1
CDR3 protein: CASSFRGAHATNEKLFF

CDR3 length: 13
J gene: TRBJ1-5
V gene: TRBV2
CDR3 protein: CASQGQDNQPQHF

CDR3 length: 15
J gene: TRBJ2-7
V gene: TRBV27
CDR3 protein: CASSGRDSYSYEQYF

CDR3 length: 15
J gene: TRBJ2-2
V gene: TRBV25-1
CDR3 protein: CASSSGGINIGELFF

CDR3 length: 20
J gene: TRBJ2-2
V gene: TRBV28
CDR3 protein: CASSKGGWLAGGPLRMELFF

CDR3 length: 16
J gene: TRBJ2-5
V gene: TRBV4-1
CDR3 protein: CASSQALRGRQETQYF

CDR3 length: 13
J gene: TRBJ1-2
V gene: TRBV7-9
CDR3 protein: CASSRDSHYGYTF

CDR3 length: 17
J gene: TRBJ2-5
V gene: TRBV2
CDR3 protein: CASSAPPGGQGMETQYF

CDR3 length: 13
J gene: TRBJ2-5
V gene: TRBV7-2
CDR3 protein: CASLRTSEETQYF

CDR3 length: 14
J gene: TRBJ2-2
V gene: TRBV28
CDR3 protein: CAISGGLNTGELFF

CDR3 length: 14
J gene: TRBJ1-1
V gene: TRBV11-2
CDR3 protein: CASSLQTIRTEAFF

CDR3 length: 15
J gene: TRBJ2-1
V gene: TRBV4-3
CDR3 protein: CASSPEAGGLFEQFF

CDR3 length: 15
J gene: TRBJ2-1
V gene: TRBV2
CDR3 protein: CASRLAGEAYNEQFF

CDR3 length: 14
J gene: TRBJ2-1
V gene: TRBV5-4
CDR3 protein: CASSLLAGGNEQFF

CDR3 length: 14
J gene: TRBJ2-2
V gene: TRBV5-1
CDR3 protein: CASSTGSFTGELFF

CDR3 length: 16
J gene: TRBJ2-3
V gene: TRBV5-6
CDR3 protein: CASSILAGKGADTQYF

CDR3 length: 16
J gene: TRBJ2-3
V gene: TRBV7-6
CDR3 protein: CASSSQGGLSTDTQYF

CDR3 length: 14
J gene: TRBJ1-5
V gene: TRBV6-4
CDR3 protein: CASTQTVKNQPQHF

CDR3 length: 12
J gene: TRBJ1-1
V gene: TRBV10-3
CDR3 protein: CAISKLNTEAFF

CDR3 length: 14
J gene: TRBJ1-4
V gene: TRBV27
CDR3 protein: CASRRGGANEKLFF

CDR3 length: 14
J gene: TRBJ2-3
V gene: TRBV19
CDR3 protein: CASSVSDSGDTQYF

CDR3 length: 13
J gene: TRBJ1-1
V gene: TRBV6-5
CDR3 protein: CASMRGGYTEAFF

CDR3 length: 16
J gene: TRBJ2-1
V gene: TRBV28
CDR3 protein: CASSPAAVSSYNEQFF

CDR3 length: 16
J gene: TRBJ2-3
V gene: TRBV5-8
CDR3 protein: CASSPGVEEFTDTQYF

CDR3 length: 16
J gene: TRBJ2-1
V gene: TRBV9
CDR3 protein: CASSIGTPASRNEQFF

CDR3 length: 16
J gene: TRBJ2-1
V gene: TRBV28
CDR3 protein: CASSPLSGGLYNEQFF

CDR3 length: 11
J gene: TRBJ1-1
V gene: TRBV20-1
CDR3 protein: CSALGGTEAFF

CDR3 length: 19
J gene: TRBJ1-4
V gene: TRBV7-5
CDR3 protein: CVRSFRGYGGSGDNEKLFF

CDR3 length: 16
J gene: TRBJ1-3
V gene: TRBV6-1
CDR3 protein: CASSDGAPISGNTIYF